The sequence of this TCR beta chain was determined in a study of T cells expressing NK-cell markers. Study in general: Sorted CD3+CD56-NKG2C+, CD3+CD56+NKG2C+ and CD3+CD56+NKG2C- T cells supplied the TCR beta repertoires. Eight donors were sequenced, of whom seven were HCMV-seropositive, while the remaining one was HCMV-seronegative. General study findings and limits: Of the CD8+ T cell pool in about 6 donors, about 1.0-8% was accounted for by dominant NKG2C+ clonotypes.

On this clonotype: Antigen specificity is unknown.

CDR3 size: 15 residues. Germline V gene sequence: CDR1 SGHRS, CDR2 YFSETQ. UMIs accompanied the 5'RACE template switching by which TCR beta cDNA was made. Using the 5' RACE reads, TCRdb records one entry per CDR3 protein without DNA. The table for this sample gives 500,000 to 700,000 distinct CDR3 sequences. Sequenced: blood T cells: a sorted CD56 or NKG2C T cell subset, CD4+ or CD8+ T cells, or bulk PBMC T cells (not recorded which). This clonotype was obtained from a man between 18 and 35 years old in good health. This chain links TRBV5-1 with TRBJ2-1. The CDR3 region is CASSLAENRDNEQFF.